This is a list of T cell receptor beta chains from one sample in a study of CD8 T cells in ankylosing spondylitis. MiXCR, applied by TCRdb to the 5' RACE reads, yields one record per CDR3 protein. Among a few hundred thousand distinct CDR3 sequences listed, less than 9.5% were seen once. The material sequenced was blood, either unsorted or a sorted T cell fraction (not recorded which). Source of these receptors: a male donor with ankylosing spondylitis. Both conserved end residues are trimmed from each CDR3. Each record gives: V gene, J gene, CDR3 protein.

v_call: TRBV12-3/TRBV12-4
j_call: TRBJ1-4
cdr3_aa: ASSYATNEKLF

v_call: TRBV27
j_call: TRBJ2-1
cdr3_aa: ASIPPRTVHSYNEQF

v_call: TRBV20-1
j_call: TRBJ2-2
cdr3_aa: SASPGTSAGTGELF

v_call: TRBV19
j_call: TRBJ2-5
cdr3_aa: ASSTSAGEPETQY

v_call: TRBV7-2
j_call: TRBJ2-1
cdr3_aa: ASSLYLAGLNEQF

v_call: TRBV5-1
j_call: TRBJ2-2
cdr3_aa: ASSLGGRLHTGELF

v_call: TRBV5-1
j_call: TRBJ2-5
cdr3_aa: ASSFGRGREETQY

v_call: TRBV5-1
j_call: TRBJ2-5
cdr3_aa: ASSLVRRAGETQY

v_call: TRBV20-1
j_call: TRBJ1-5
cdr3_aa: SARQGAVWEPQH

v_call: TRBV10-3
j_call: TRBJ2-3
cdr3_aa: AISEPARTSTDTQY

v_call: TRBV7-8
j_call: TRBJ2-3
cdr3_aa: ATKAEVRTDTQY

v_call: TRBV9
j_call: TRBJ2-7
cdr3_aa: ASSPEGLSYEQY

v_call: TRBV12-5
j_call: TRBJ2-1
cdr3_aa: ASGRSGLGGRNEQF

v_call: TRBV15
j_call: TRBJ2-2
cdr3_aa: ATSRDRRLADPRELF

v_call: TRBV28
j_call: TRBJ1-5
cdr3_aa: ASSFSRGNQPQH

v_call: TRBV6-5
j_call: TRBJ1-2
cdr3_aa: ASSYSPAPGYGYT

v_call: TRBV10-3
j_call: TRBJ2-1
cdr3_aa: AISDYRGPQDYYNEQF

v_call: TRBV3-1
j_call: TRBJ2-7
cdr3_aa: ASSQRPTGGALSYEQY

v_call: TRBV4-2
j_call: TRBJ2-5
cdr3_aa: ASSQDVAGGGETQY

v_call: TRBV29-1
j_call: TRBJ2-1
cdr3_aa: SVEATGGREQF

v_call: TRBV29-1
j_call: TRBJ2-2
cdr3_aa: SVGWTSSNTGELF

v_call: TRBV29-1
j_call: TRBJ2-7
cdr3_aa: SVLRPWGEQY

v_call: TRBV20-1
j_call: TRBJ2-3
cdr3_aa: SGPAGGRGGDTQY

v_call: TRBV12-3/TRBV12-4
j_call: TRBJ2-1
cdr3_aa: ASSSDVEQF

v_call: TRBV5-6
j_call: TRBJ2-5
cdr3_aa: ASSSVAEEETQY

v_call: TRBV20-1
j_call: TRBJ1-1
cdr3_aa: SAGDRGPSLAF

v_call: TRBV29-1
j_call: TRBJ2-1
cdr3_aa: SVGTGGINEQF

v_call: TRBV19
j_call: TRBJ2-2
cdr3_aa: ASSSGPRSNTGELF

v_call: TRBV25-1
j_call: TRBJ2-7
cdr3_aa: ASSEYSGMNYYEQY

v_call: TRBV11-1
j_call: TRBJ2-1
cdr3_aa: ASSLSGSSGSSYNEQF

v_call: TRBV18
j_call: TRBJ2-2
cdr3_aa: ASSDLGELF

v_call: TRBV7-2
j_call: TRBJ2-7
cdr3_aa: ASSLGGDVYEQY

v_call: TRBV20-1
j_call: TRBJ2-7
cdr3_aa: SASRTSGNYEQY

v_call: TRBV7-2
j_call: TRBJ2-7
cdr3_aa: ASSPRTGAFEEQY

v_call: TRBV7-2
j_call: TRBJ2-1
cdr3_aa: ASSLAASAEREQF

v_call: TRBV29-1
j_call: TRBJ2-1
cdr3_aa: SAQGLGEQI

v_call: TRBV9
j_call: TRBJ2-5
cdr3_aa: ASSVAARQETQY

v_call: TRBV12-3/TRBV12-4
j_call: TRBJ1-3
cdr3_aa: ASRQAISGNTIY

v_call: TRBV7-2
j_call: TRBJ1-5
cdr3_aa: ASSFSSGEDQPQH

v_call: TRBV5-1
j_call: TRBJ1-1
cdr3_aa: ASSLVRPMETEAF

v_call: TRBV25-1
j_call: TRBJ1-6
cdr3_aa: ASSQWEGSPLH

v_call: TRBV12-3/TRBV12-4
j_call: TRBJ2-1
cdr3_aa: ASTPGTDNEQF

v_call: TRBV30
j_call: TRBJ2-7
cdr3_aa: AWIDTGASEQY

v_call: TRBV28
j_call: TRBJ1-4
cdr3_aa: ASSRDRGTNEKLF

v_call: TRBV20-1
j_call: TRBJ1-5
cdr3_aa: SAPATDNQPQH

v_call: TRBV11-1
j_call: TRBJ2-2
cdr3_aa: ASSYPQRGPSNTGELF

v_call: TRBV3-1
j_call: TRBJ2-1
cdr3_aa: ASSQAVPGWNEQF

v_call: TRBV9
j_call: TRBJ1-1
cdr3_aa: ASSVTDMNTEAF

v_call: TRBV6-4
j_call: TRBJ1-1
cdr3_aa: ASRPTLSGDTEAF

v_call: TRBV5-1
j_call: TRBJ2-3
cdr3_aa: ASSLTGVTDTQY

v_call: TRBV12-3/TRBV12-4
j_call: TRBJ2-1
cdr3_aa: ASSLQGHSYNEQF

v_call: TRBV28
j_call: TRBJ2-1
cdr3_aa: ASRTSGHNEQF

v_call: TRBV29-1
j_call: TRBJ1-1
cdr3_aa: SVGQGRDEAF

v_call: TRBV3-1
j_call: TRBJ1-2
cdr3_aa: ASSQDVGAGGYT